The next 2 T cell receptor beta chains were all read from a single sample in a study of T-cell reconstitution after alpha-beta-depleted transplantation in children. Unique molecular identifiers were incorporated during preparation of the TCRbeta library. TCRdb fed the PCR reads into MiXCR, producing one record per CDR3 protein. The sample has 700,000 to 950,000 distinct CDR3 sequences; roughly 15% are singletons. The sample consisted of PBMCs, mostly from graft donor cells, taken 360 days after TCRalphabeta/CD19-depleted stem cell transplant. The receptors shown here come from a male patient younger than 18 who had a stem cell transplant for acute lymphoblastic leukemia, so the T cells may come from the graft donor.

V gene TRBV5-5 combines with J gene TRBJ2-1; D possibly corresponds to TRBD2 (6 bases). This CDR3 has 14 amino acids. CDR1 SGHKS and CDR2 YYEKEE come from the germline V gene (reference sequence). The V and J ends lost 2 bases and 5 bases respectively, with 11 bases between them. As DNA, the CDR3 is TGTGCCAGCAGCTTTAACGGGAGAGACAATGAGCAGTTCTTC. Protein: CASSFNGRDNEQFF.

This sequence joins TRBV28 and TRBJ2-7, with a possible D match to TRBD1 (6 bases). V shed 1 base and J shed 7 bases, with 11 bases lying between them. This CDR3 has 13 residues. CDR1 and CDR2 from the germline V gene are MDHEN and SYDVKM. Here the CDR3 DNA reads TGTGCCAGCAGTTTATTACAGGGACGGGAGCAGTACTTC. This encodes CASSLLQGREQYF.